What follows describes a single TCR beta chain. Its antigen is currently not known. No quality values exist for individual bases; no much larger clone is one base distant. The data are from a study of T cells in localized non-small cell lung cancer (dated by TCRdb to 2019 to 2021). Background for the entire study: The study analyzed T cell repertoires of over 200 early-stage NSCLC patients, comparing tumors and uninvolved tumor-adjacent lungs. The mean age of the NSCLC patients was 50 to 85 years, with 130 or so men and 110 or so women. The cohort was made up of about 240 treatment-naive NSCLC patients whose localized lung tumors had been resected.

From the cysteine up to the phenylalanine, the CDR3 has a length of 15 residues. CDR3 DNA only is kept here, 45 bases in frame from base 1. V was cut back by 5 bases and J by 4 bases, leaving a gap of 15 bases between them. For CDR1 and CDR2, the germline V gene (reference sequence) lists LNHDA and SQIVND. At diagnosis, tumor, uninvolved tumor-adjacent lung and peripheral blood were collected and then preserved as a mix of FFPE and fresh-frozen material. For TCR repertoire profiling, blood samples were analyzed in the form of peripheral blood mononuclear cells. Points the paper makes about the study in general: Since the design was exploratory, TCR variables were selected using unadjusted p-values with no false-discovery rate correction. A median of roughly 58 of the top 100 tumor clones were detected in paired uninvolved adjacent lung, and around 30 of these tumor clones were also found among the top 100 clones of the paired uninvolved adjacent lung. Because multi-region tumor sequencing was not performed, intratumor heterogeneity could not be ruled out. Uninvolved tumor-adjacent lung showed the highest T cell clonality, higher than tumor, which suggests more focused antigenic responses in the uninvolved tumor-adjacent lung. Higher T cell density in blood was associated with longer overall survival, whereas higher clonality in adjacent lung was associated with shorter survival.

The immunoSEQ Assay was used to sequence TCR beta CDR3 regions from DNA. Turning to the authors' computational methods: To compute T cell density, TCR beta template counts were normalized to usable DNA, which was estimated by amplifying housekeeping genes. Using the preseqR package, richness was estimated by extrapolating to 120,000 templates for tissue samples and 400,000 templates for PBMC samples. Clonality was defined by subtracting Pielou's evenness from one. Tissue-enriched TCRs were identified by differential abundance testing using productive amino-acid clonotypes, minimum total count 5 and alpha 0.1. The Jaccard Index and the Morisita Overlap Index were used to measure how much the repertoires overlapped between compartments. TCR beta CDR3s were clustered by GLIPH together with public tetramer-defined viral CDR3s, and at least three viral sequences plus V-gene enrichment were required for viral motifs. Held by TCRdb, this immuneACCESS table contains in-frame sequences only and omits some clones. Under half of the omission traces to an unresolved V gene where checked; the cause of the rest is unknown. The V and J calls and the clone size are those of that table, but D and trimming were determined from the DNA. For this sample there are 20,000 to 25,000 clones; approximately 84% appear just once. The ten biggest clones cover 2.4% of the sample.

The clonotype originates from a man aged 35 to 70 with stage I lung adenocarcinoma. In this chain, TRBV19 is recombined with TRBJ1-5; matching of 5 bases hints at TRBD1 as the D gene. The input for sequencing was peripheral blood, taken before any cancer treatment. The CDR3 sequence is CASSEGSNENQPQHF. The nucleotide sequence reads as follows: TGTGCCAGTAGTGAGGGGTCTAATGAAAATCAGCCCCAGCATTTT.